These 24 T cell receptor beta chains came from one sample sequenced in a study of post-analysis software for immune sequencing data. Study-wide points: About five TRBV segments, including TRBV5-6, TRBV5-1 and TRBV20-1, were more frequent in patients than controls.

These receptors are not linked to any known antigen. Carried by the TCR beta cDNA libraries were unique molecular identifiers. From the PCR reads, TCRdb called clonotypes with MiXCR, one entry per CDR3 protein. The sample consists of 600,000 to 750,000 distinct CDR3 sequences, roughly three fifths of them appearing once. The material sequenced was blood. The receptors stem from a girl aged 2-15 years with multiple sclerosis.

The gene calls are TRBV11-3 and TRBJ2-7; tentative D call: TRBD1 (5 bases). The DNA end lines up better with TRBJ2-5; the J call may be wrong. The CDR3 sequence is 14 residues long. CDR1 and CDR2 (germline): SGHNT, YENEEA. CDR3 protein: CASSLGGRDETQYF. The CDR3 coding sequence is TGTGCCAGCAGCTTAGGGGGCAGGGATGAGACCCAGTACTTC.

The chain links TRBV5-1 to TRBJ2-1; 12 nucleotides align to TRBD2. The DNA end is more similar to TRBJ2-7, so the J call may be wrong. The CDR3 totals 16 residues. Germline V gene lookup returns CDR1 SGHRS and CDR2 YFSETQ. The CDR3 region has the DNA TGCGCCAGCAGCGGGGGACTAGCGGGTCACTCCTACGAGCAGTACTTC. This encodes CASSGGLAGHSYEQYF.

V and J are TRBV7-9 and TRBJ1-2; 8 bases are shared with TRBD1. V lost 5 bases, J lost 8 bases, and 7 bases stayed unmatched. This CDR3 comprises 13 residues. Germline loops: CDR1 SEHNR, CDR2 FQNEAQ (reference sequence). The DNA of the CDR3 is TGTGCCAGCAGCCTACCACAGGGGGGGGGCTACACCTTC. It specifies CASSLPQGGGYTF.

A few counts support this clonotype. The V gene is TRBV3-1, the J gene TRBJ2-7, with D perhaps TRBD2 (5 bases). The CDR3 covers 13 residues. Germline CDR1 reads LGHDT; CDR2 reads YNNKEL (reference sequence). Trimming took off 1 base at V and 5 bases at J, with 9 bases between the two ends. This CDR3 reads CASSQGGYNEQYF. The CDR3 nucleotides read TGTGCCAGCAGCCAAGGCGGGTACAACGAGCAGTACTTC.

The rearrangement links TRBV11-2 to TRBJ2-5; tentatively, D is TRBD1 or TRBD2 (6 bases each). The CDR3 totals 15 residues. Trimming shortened V by 4 bases and J by 4 bases, and 16 bases separated the two germline ends. Germline V gives CDR1 SGHAT, CDR2 FQNNGV. The CDR3 nucleotides read TGTGCCAGCAGCTCGGTTTTTGGGGGGCGAGAGACCCAGTACTTC. Protein sequence: CASSSVFGGRETQYF.

This clonotype was seen only a few times. CDR3 nucleotides: TGCAGCGTCCTCGGGCAGGGCGAGTGGGACTATGGCTACACCTTC. Protein: CSVLGQGEWDYGYTF. The chain is built from TRBV29-1 and TRBJ1-2; D perhaps matches TRBD1 (5 bases). Trimming stripped 6 bases from V and 3 bases from J, with 20 bases between. The length of the CDR3 is 15 residues. Per the germline V gene, CDR1 is SQVTM and CDR2 is ANQGSEA.

Regarding this clonotype: One junction end does not reproduce the germline sequence, and a read error may be involved. V usage is TRBV2 and J usage is TRBJ2-2, with a tentative D call TRBD2 (5 bases). Germline values: CDR1 SNHLY, CDR2 FYNNEI. CDR3 size: 12 residues. The CDR3 sequence: CASSETTGELLF. CDR3 nucleotides: TGTGCCAGCAGTGAAACCACCGGGGAGCTGTTGTTT.

This chain uses TRBV15 with TRBJ1-6; D is undetermined. Germline V gene sequence: CDR1 LNHNV, CDR2 YYDKDF (reference sequence). V was trimmed by 0 bases and J by 8 bases, leaving 11 bases between them. This CDR3 spans 15 amino acids. The DNA for the CDR3 is TGTGCCACCAGCAGAGACCGGGGAGAGGATTCACCCCTCCACTTT. Protein sequence: CATSRDRGEDSPLHF. The entire variable domain, with the rest obtained from reference TRBV15 and TRBJ1-6, is as follows: DAMVIQNPRYQVTQFGKPVTLSCSQTLNHNVMYWYQQKSSQAPKLLFHYYDKDFNNEADTPDNFQSRRPNTSFCFLDIRSPGLGDTAMYLCATSRDRGEDSPLHFGNGTRLTVT.

This clonotype was seen only a few times. The rearrangement joins TRBV2 to TRBJ1-2; 9 nucleotides align to TRBD1. The CDR3 has 13 amino acids. After removal of 6 bases from V and 6 bases from J, the junction contained 5 bases not matched to a gene. CDR1 SNHLY and CDR2 FYNNEI come from the germline V gene. The CDR3 sequence: CASSRTGVHGYTF. The CDR3 DNA sequence: TGTGCCAGCAGCAGGACAGGGGTCCATGGCTACACCTTC.

V usage is TRBV12-3 or TRBV12-4 and J usage is TRBJ2-7; the D gene is possibly TRBD2 (5 bases). Matching the DNA end better, TRBJ2-5 makes the J call doubtful. There are 13 residues in the CDR3. The CDR3 sequence: CASSRDRGGTQYF. The CDR3 DNA sequence: TGTGCCAGCAGCAGAGATCGGGGTGGGACCCAGTACTTC.

For this clonotype: At one end the junction does not follow the germline gene, possibly because of a read error. J is TRBJ2-3 and V is TRBV15; D gene uncertain. The CDR3 extends over 13 amino acids. CDR1 is LNHNV and CDR2 is YYDKDF in the germline V gene (reference sequence). In nucleotides, the CDR3 is TGTGCCACCAGCAGAGTGTGGGCAGATGCGCAGTATTTT. It specifies CATSRVWADAQYF.

The chain has TRBV18 and TRBJ2-5; the match to TRBD2 covers 7 bases. The assigned J gene may be wrong: the sequence end matches TRBJ2-7 better. CDR1 KGHSH and CDR2 LQKENI come from the germline V gene. This CDR3 spans 13 amino acids. CDR3 sequence reads: CASSGGGGGEQYF. Written as DNA, the CDR3 is TGTGCCAGCTCCGGCGGGGGAGGAGGCGAGCAGTACTTC.

The chain joins TRBV4-1 to TRBJ2-3; D not certain. Germline CDR1 and CDR2: MGHRA and YSYEKL. V lost 0 bases and J lost 2, with 9 bases in between. The CDR3 consists of 15 residues. Here the CDR3 reads CASSQEKWTTDTQYF. CDR3 coding DNA: TGCGCCAGCAGCCAAGAGAAGTGGACCACAGATACGCAGTATTTT.

The rearrangement joins TRBV3-1 to TRBJ2-1, with TRBD2 identical over 13 bases. The CDR3 length is 17 residues. The germline CDR1 and CDR2 sequences are LGHDT and YNNKEL (reference sequence). V was clipped by 1 base and J by 5 bases; unmatched bases: 5. As DNA, the CDR3 is TGTGCCAGCAGCCAAGGGGGGACTAGCGGGGACCACAATGAGCAGTTCTTC. Its protein product is CASSQGGTSGDHNEQFF.

This clonotype has more than one count but fewer than ten. The chain is built from TRBV12-3 or TRBV12-4 and TRBJ2-1, with a possible D match to TRBD1 (5 bases). This CDR3 region has 15 residues. Trimming left V 6 bases short and J 1 base short, with 13 bases between. The CDR3 DNA is TGTGCCAGCAGGGGTCTAGGGGAATCCTACAATGAGCAGTTCTTC. It translates to CASRGLGESYNEQFF.

V is TRBV20-1 and J is TRBJ2-1, with 9 bases that match TRBD2. CDR3 length: 14 amino acids. V shed 6 bases, J shed 7 bases, and the junction held 10 bases outside the gene matches. Germline-derived CDR1 and CDR2 are DFQATT and SNEGSKA (reference sequence). This chain's CDR3 is CSAVTTSGWNEQFF. The CDR3 nucleotides read TGCAGTGCCGTGACAACTAGCGGGTGGAATGAGCAGTTCTTC.

The chain couples TRBV30 to TRBJ1-6, with D unresolved. V lost 3 bases to trimming and J lost 0 bases, with 0 bases between them. This CDR3 region has 12 residues. Germline-derived CDR1 and CDR2 are GTSNPN and SVGIG (reference sequence). The CDR3 is CAWSSYNSPLHF. DNA of the CDR3: TGTGCCTGGAGCTCCTATAATTCACCCCTCCACTTT.

In this sample, this clonotype turned up a few times. The V gene is TRBV29-1, the J gene TRBJ2-3; D is unresolved. V lost 6 bases, J lost 12 bases, and 10 bases lay in between. This CDR3 has 9 amino acids. CDR1 is SQVTM, CDR2 ANQGSEA, per germline. CDR3 in amino acids: CSVANPQYF. The CDR3 coding sequence is TGCAGCGTGGCTAATCCCCAGTATTTT.

The V call is TRBV9, the J call TRBJ2-3, with 10 nucleotides matching TRBD2. The CDR3 has 16 amino acids. Germline assignment: CDR1 SGDLS and CDR2 YYNGEE. After removal of 3 bases from V and 6 bases from J, the junction contained 10 bases not matched to a gene. This chain's CDR3 is CASSAAVSGRADTQYF. For the CDR3, the DNA is TGTGCCAGCAGCGCGGCAGTAAGCGGGAGGGCCGATACGCAGTATTTT. Using reference TRBV9 and TRBJ2-3 for the parts outside the CDR3, the full variable domain is DSGVTQTPKHLITATGQRVTLRCSPRSGDLSVYWYQQSLDQGLQFLIQYYNGEERAKGNILERFSAQQFPDLHSELNLSSLELGDSALYFCASSAAVSGRADTQYFGPGTRLTVL.

The chain uses TRBV19 and TRBJ1-1, with 7 bases that match TRBD1. Losses at the gene ends were 5 bases for V and 2 bases for J; bases not matched to a gene: 5. The length of the CDR3 is 14 residues. Germline assignment: CDR1 LNHDA and CDR2 SQIVND (reference sequence). The chain's CDR3 is CASSWGQPNTEAFF. As DNA, the CDR3 is TGTGCCAGTAGTTGGGGACAGCCTAACACTGAAGCTTTCTTT.

This clonotype has a handful of counts. The chain uses TRBV6-6 and TRBJ2-7, with a possible D match to TRBD1 (6 bases). The V end lost 6 bases, the J end lost 0 bases, and 9 bases lay between the germline ends. This CDR3 is built from 13 residues. The germline CDR1 and CDR2 sequences are MNHNY and SVGAGI (reference sequence). CDR3 sequence: CASREQGSYEQYF. The DNA for the CDR3 is TGTGCCAGCAGAGAACAGGGCTCCTACGAGCAGTACTTC.

The chain joins TRBV20-1 to TRBJ2-7, with TRBD2 matching over 7 bases. The CDR3 totals 14 residues. From germline, CDR1 is DFQATT and CDR2 SNEGSKA (reference sequence). V lost 2 bases and J lost 3; bases outside the gene matches: 7. CDR3 nucleotides: TGCAGTGCTAGATCCGGGGGGAGAGGCTACGAGCAGTACTTC. Amino acids: CSARSGGRGYEQYF.

CDR3 DNA: TGTGCCAGCAGCAGGGACTTCACCTCTAACATTCAGTACTTC. The encoded protein is CASSRDFTSNIQYF. V usage is TRBV7-2 and J usage is TRBJ2-4, with D tentatively TRBD2 (6 bases). CDR1 SGHTA and CDR2 FQGNSA come from the germline V gene. This CDR3 has 14 amino acids. Between the trimmed V and J ends, which lost 5 bases and 7 bases, there was a span of 15 bases.

The rearrangement links TRBV20-1 to TRBJ2-1, with 10 bases matching TRBD1. With V trimmed by 5 bases and J by 1 base, 5 bases remained unmatched. Germline CDR1 is DFQATT and CDR2 is SNEGSKA (reference sequence). The CDR3 spans 15 residues. The CDR3 DNA sequence: TGCAGTGCTGTGGAGGGACAGGGGTCCTACAATGAGCAGTTCTTC. Residues: CSAVEGQGSYNEQFF.